The 18 T cell receptor beta chains below were found in one sample sequenced in a study of OX40 agonist ivuxolimab in advanced cancers. The table came from immunoSEQ multiplex PCR; TCRdb's copy has only in-frame clones and leaves some out. The data show 60,000 to 70,000 clones, 85% to 90% seen once. Sequencing used CD4+ or CD8+ T cells sorted from blood, obtained in a trial of the OX40 agonist ivuxolimab. These receptors were collected from an adult with an advanced solid tumor such as melanoma, head and neck, liver or kidney cancer.

The chain has TRBV27 and TRBJ2-7, with a tentative D call TRBD1 (6 bases). With 10 bases removed from V and 2 bases from J, the gap between germline ends came to 15 bases. The CDR3 totals 13 residues. Germline V gene data show CDR1 as MNHEY and CDR2 as SMNVEV (reference sequence). The DNA of the CDR3 is TGTGCCACCGGAGACAGGCCTCCCTACGAGCAGTACTTC. Its protein is CATGDRPPYEQYF.

The V gene is TRBV2, the J gene TRBJ1-1; 7 positions agree with TRBD1. From germline, CDR1 is SNHLY and CDR2 FYNNEI. The CDR3 length is 15 residues. V lost 7 bases to trimming and J lost 4 bases; unmatched junction nucleotides: 12. Here the CDR3 reads CASNPWAGGFTEAFF. The DNA of the CDR3 is TGTGCCAGCAATCCCTGGGCAGGGGGATTCACTGAAGCTTTCTTT.

The rearrangement joins TRBV5-4 to TRBJ1-2, with D possibly being TRBD1 (6 bases). Germline CDR1 SGHNT, CDR2 YYREEE (reference sequence). V was trimmed by 5 bases and J by 4 bases, leaving 15 bases between them. The CDR3 length is 14 residues. The CDR3 reads CASSYPDSFYGYTF. For the CDR3, the DNA is TGTGCCAGCAGTTACCCGGACAGCTTCTATGGCTACACCTTC.

V and J are TRBV7-2 and TRBJ2-6; TRBD1 matches 7 bases. With 5 bases clipped from V and 0 bases from J, the junction kept 7 bases outside the gene matches. This CDR3 region has 17 residues. CDR1 and CDR2 (germline): SGHTA, FQGNSA. The CDR3 region has the DNA TGTGCCAGCAGCCACAGGGGTATCGGCTCTGGGGCCAACGTCCTGACTTTC. It is translated as CASSHRGIGSGANVLTF.

V usage is TRBV15 and J usage is TRBJ1-2; D is possibly TRBD1 (5 bases). The CDR3 has 18 amino acids. Trimming cost V 3 bases and J 5 bases, with 25 bases left between them. Germline CDR1 and CDR2: LNHNV and YYDKDF (reference sequence). Written as DNA, the CDR3 is TGTGCCACCAGCAGGTTAGAAAAACAGGATGTAACTAGGTATGGCTACACCTTC. Translating it yields CATSRLEKQDVTRYGYTF.

The chain links TRBV7-9 to TRBJ1-2; TRBD1 is a possible D gene (5 bases). Trimming shortened V by 5 bases and J by 3 bases, and 16 bases separated the two germline ends. The germline CDR1 and CDR2 sequences are SEHNR and FQNEAQ (reference sequence). The CDR3 runs to 15 residues. Here the CDR3 reads CASSTLVGRDYGYTF. CDR3 nucleotides: TGTGCCAGCAGCACGCTGGTCGGCAGGGACTATGGCTACACCTTC.

The chain couples TRBV27 to TRBJ2-7; D perhaps matches TRBD1 (5 bases). CDR1 MNHEY and CDR2 SMNVEV come from the germline V gene (reference sequence). V gave up 3 bases and J gave up 5 bases, with 11 bases separating them. There are 13 residues in the CDR3. The CDR3: CASSFGQGDEQYF. DNA for the CDR3: TGTGCCAGCAGTTTCGGGCAGGGTGACGAGCAGTACTTC.

This chain uses TRBV5-1 with TRBJ2-3, with 11 bases identical to TRBD1. This CDR3 contains 15 residues. Germline V lookup: CDR1 SGHRS, CDR2 YFSETQ. J was trimmed by 7 bases and V by 1 base; bases with no gene match: 5. This CDR3 reads CASSLWTGGPNTQYF. The CDR3 DNA sequence: TGCGCCAGCAGCTTGTGGACAGGGGGCCCGAATACGCAGTATTTT.

The rearrangement joins TRBV4-2 to TRBJ2-1; 8 bases align to TRBD2. CDR1 is LGHNA and CDR2 is YNFKEQ in the germline V gene. V lost 3 bases, J lost 8 bases, and 12 bases stayed unmatched. The CDR3 has 16 amino acids. The CDR3 DNA reads TGTGCCAGCAGCCAGCTGGGCGCGGGGGGTATCTATGAGCAGTTCTTC. Residues: CASSQLGAGGIYEQFF.

This chain links TRBV7-3 with TRBJ2-3; 7 bases agree with TRBD1. This CDR3 has 15 amino acids. With V trimmed by 8 bases and J by 2 bases, 10 bases remained unmatched. Germline CDR1 SGHTA, CDR2 FQGTGA. The CDR3 loop is CASAVGQGDTDTQYF. The CDR3 bases are TGTGCCAGCGCCGTAGGGCAGGGGGACACAGATACGCAGTATTTT.

The genes are TRBV4-1 and TRBJ2-7; D gene ambiguous. The CDR3 has 14 residues. Germline CDR1 reads MGHRA; CDR2 reads YSYEKL. The V and J ends lost 1 base and 1 base respectively, with 8 bases between them. The CDR3 spells CASSQAPDSYEQYF. CDR3 sequence (DNA): TGCGCCAGCAGCCAAGCCCCAGATTCCTACGAGCAGTACTTC.

The chain employs TRBV9 and TRBJ2-2; 11 positions match TRBD1. The CDR3 is 15 residues long. CDR1 and CDR2 from the germline V gene are SGDLS and YYNGEE. V lost 3 bases to trimming and J lost 7 bases; unmatched junction nucleotides: 5. The CDR3 spells CASSDGTGGVGELFF. DNA for the CDR3: TGTGCCAGCAGCGACGGGACAGGGGGTGTCGGGGAGCTGTTTTTT.

The chain recombines TRBV14 with TRBJ1-1; unclear D gene. Deletions cut 5 bases from V and 0 bases from J, with 10 bases between. CDR3 length equals 14 residues. Germline CDR1 reads SGHDN; CDR2 reads FVKESK. The chain's CDR3 is CASSSYSMNTEAFF. In DNA, the CDR3 is TGTGCCAGCAGCTCTTATTCCATGAACACTGAAGCTTTCTTT.

This sequence joins TRBV7-8 and TRBJ2-3; a possible D gene is TRBD1 (5 bases). Germline CDR1 reads SGHVS; CDR2 reads FQNEAQ. V dropped 1 base and J dropped 4 bases, with 6 bases sitting between them. This CDR3 contains 13 residues. The CDR3: CASSLGGADTQYF. CDR3 nucleotides: TGTGCCAGCAGCTTAGGGGGCGCAGATACGCAGTATTTT. Supplemented by reference TRBV7-8 and TRBJ2-3, the full variable domain reads GAGVSQSPRYKVAKRGQDVALRCDPISGHVSLFWYQQALGQGPEFLTYFQNEAQLDKSGLPSDRFFAERPEGSVSTLKIQRTQQEDSAVYLCASSLGGADTQYFGPGTRLTVL.

The gene calls are TRBV9 and TRBJ2-3; TRBD2 aligns across 10 bases. This CDR3 region has 18 residues. With 0 bases clipped from V and 3 bases from J, the junction kept 10 bases outside the gene matches. CDR1 SGDLS and CDR2 YYNGEE come from the germline V gene. The CDR3 nucleotides are TGTGCCAGCAGCGTAGCTTTGAGCGGGGGGGCCCGGACAGATACGCAGTATTTT. Translating it yields CASSVALSGGARTDTQYF.

The chain uses TRBV27 and TRBJ2-1, with 10 bases aligning to TRBD1. The germline V gene has CDR1 MNHEY and CDR2 SMNVEV (reference sequence). The V gene end was trimmed by 3 bases and the J gene end by 6 bases; junction bases not matched to a gene: 5. This CDR3 is built from 15 residues. CDR3 sequence reads: CASSFLGTGVNEQFF. The CDR3 DNA reads as TGTGCCAGCAGTTTCTTGGGGACAGGGGTCAATGAGCAGTTCTTC.

V and J are TRBV6-1 and TRBJ1-5; TRBD1 might be the D (5 bases). V was trimmed by 4 bases and J by 5 bases, leaving 21 bases between them. The CDR3 loop spans 17 amino acids. Germline V gene lookup returns CDR1 MNHNS and CDR2 SASEGT. The CDR3 loop is CASSGYGRIGGDQPQHF. Written as DNA, the CDR3 is TGTGCCAGCAGTGGATACGGACGCATTGGGGGTGATCAGCCCCAGCATTTT.

The chain couples TRBV7-9 to TRBJ2-1, with D unclear. The germline V gene encodes CDR1 SEHNR and CDR2 FQNEAQ (reference sequence). Trimming stripped 2 bases from V and 12 bases from J, with 5 bases between. The length of the CDR3 is 10 residues. CDR3 nucleotide sequence: TGTGCCAGCAGCTTATTTGGGCAGTTCTTC. Translated, it gives CASSLFGQFF.